This TCR beta chain is from a study of radiotherapy plus CTLA-4 blockade in lung cancer. At the level of the study: Objective responses were seen in around 19% of patients, disease control in over 25%.

TCRdb keeps only in-frame clones here, not all; method: immunoSEQ multiplex PCR. Here the sample spans roughly 53,000 clones, more than 60% being singletons. Unmatched junction bases numbered 20, after V lost 8 bases and J lost 3 bases. CDR3 size: 18 residues. The germline V gene encodes CDR1 MNHEY and CDR2 SMNVEV (reference sequence). V gene TRBV27 combines with J gene TRBJ2-3; 7 bases are a match to TRBD1. The receptor was isolated from a human donor with non-small cell lung cancer who had a partial response to radiotherapy plus ipilimumab. Here the sequenced sample was peripheral blood, taken from a patient treated with radiotherapy plus ipilimumab. The CDR3 region is CASGTHRQGLPRTDTQYF. CDR3 coding DNA: TGTGCCAGCGGGACCCACAGACAGGGATTGCCCAGGACAGATACGCAGTATTTT.